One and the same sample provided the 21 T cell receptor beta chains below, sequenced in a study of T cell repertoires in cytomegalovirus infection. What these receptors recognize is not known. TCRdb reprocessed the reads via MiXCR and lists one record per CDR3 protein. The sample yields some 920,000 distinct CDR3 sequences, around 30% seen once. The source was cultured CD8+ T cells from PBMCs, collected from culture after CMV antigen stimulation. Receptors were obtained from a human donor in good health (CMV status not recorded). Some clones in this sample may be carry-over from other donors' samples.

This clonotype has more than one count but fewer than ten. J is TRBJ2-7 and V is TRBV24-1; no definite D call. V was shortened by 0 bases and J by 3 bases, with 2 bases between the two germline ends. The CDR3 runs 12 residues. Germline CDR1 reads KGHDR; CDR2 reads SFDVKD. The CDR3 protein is CATSDLGYEQYV. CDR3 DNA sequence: TGTGCCACCAGTGATTTGGGCTACGAGCAGTACGTC.

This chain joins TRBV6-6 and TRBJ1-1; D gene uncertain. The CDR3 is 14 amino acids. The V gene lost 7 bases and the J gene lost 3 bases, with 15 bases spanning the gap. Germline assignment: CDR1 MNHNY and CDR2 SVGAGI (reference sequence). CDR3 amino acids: CASTLNEVHTEAFF. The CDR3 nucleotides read TGTGCCAGCACCCTCAACGAGGTGCACACTGAAGCTTTCTTT.

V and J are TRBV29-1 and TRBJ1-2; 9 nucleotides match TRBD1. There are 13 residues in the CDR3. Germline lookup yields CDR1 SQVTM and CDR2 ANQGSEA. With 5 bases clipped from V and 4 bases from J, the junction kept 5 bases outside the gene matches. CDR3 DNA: TGCAGCGTTCCCCGGGACAGGGTCTATGGCTACACCTTC. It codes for CSVPRDRVYGYTF.

Written as DNA, the CDR3 is TGTGCCAGTAGTTTCCCGGCGGGGGCGAACACCGGGGAGCTGTTTTTT. Its protein is CASSFPAGANTGELFF. This chain joins TRBV19 and TRBJ2-2; 7 nucleotides align to TRBD2. J gave up 0 bases and V 5 bases, and 6 bases lay outside the gene matches. This CDR3 is built from 16 residues. Germline V gene data show CDR1 as LNHDA and CDR2 as SQIVND (reference sequence). Combining the CDR3 with reference TRBV19 and TRBJ2-2 gives the whole variable domain DGGITQSPKYLFRKEGQNVTLSCEQNLNHDAMYWYRQDPGQGLRLIYYSQIVNDFQKGDIAEGYSVSREKKESFPLTVTSAQKNPTAFYLCASSFPAGANTGELFFGEGSRLTVL.

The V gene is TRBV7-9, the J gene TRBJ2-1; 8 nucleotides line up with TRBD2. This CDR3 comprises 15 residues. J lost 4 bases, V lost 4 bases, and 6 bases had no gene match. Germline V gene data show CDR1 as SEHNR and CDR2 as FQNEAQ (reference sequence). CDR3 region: CASSSYGLAYNEQFF. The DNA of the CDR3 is TGTGCCAGCAGCTCCTACGGACTAGCTTACAATGAGCAGTTCTTC.

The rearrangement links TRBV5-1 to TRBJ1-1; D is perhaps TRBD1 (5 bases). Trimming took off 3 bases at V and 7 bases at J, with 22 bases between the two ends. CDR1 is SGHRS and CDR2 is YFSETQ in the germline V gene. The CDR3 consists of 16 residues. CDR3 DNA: TGCGCCAGCAGCTCCCCTTCTCGCGGGGCGGCAGATGAAGCTTTCTTT. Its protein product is CASSSPSRGAADEAFF.

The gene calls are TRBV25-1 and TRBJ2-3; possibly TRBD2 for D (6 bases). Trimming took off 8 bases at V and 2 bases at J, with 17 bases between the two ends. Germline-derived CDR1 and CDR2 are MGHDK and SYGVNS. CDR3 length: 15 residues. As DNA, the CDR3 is TGTGCCAGCCGGGGGAGACGGCTAGACACAGATACGCAGTATTTT. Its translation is CASRGRRLDTDTQYF.

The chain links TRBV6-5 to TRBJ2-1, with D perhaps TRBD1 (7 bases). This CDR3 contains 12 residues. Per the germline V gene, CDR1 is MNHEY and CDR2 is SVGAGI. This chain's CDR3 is CASEGADNEQFF. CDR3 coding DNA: TGTGCTTCGGAGGGGGCGGATAATGAGCAGTTCTTC.

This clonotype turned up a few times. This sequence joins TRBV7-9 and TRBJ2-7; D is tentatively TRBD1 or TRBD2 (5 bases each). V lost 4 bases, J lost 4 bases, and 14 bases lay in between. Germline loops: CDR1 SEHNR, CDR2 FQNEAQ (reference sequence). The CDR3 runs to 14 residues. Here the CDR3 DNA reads TGTGCCAGCAGCTCAACCCGGGACGGGTACGAGCAGTACGTC. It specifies CASSSTRDGYEQYV.

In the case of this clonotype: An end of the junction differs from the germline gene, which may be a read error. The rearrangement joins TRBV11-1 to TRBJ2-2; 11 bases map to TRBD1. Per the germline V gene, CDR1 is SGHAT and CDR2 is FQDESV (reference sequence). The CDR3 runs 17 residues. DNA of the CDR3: TGTGCCAACAGCTTTCGATCCTGGACAGGGGGCATCGGGGAGCTGTTTTTT. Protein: CANSFRSWTGGIGELFF.

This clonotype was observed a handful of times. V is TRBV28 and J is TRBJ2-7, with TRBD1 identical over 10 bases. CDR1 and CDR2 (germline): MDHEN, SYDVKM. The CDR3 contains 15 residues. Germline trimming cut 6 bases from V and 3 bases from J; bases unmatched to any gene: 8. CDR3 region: CASRAGTGAFYEQYV. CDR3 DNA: TGTGCCAGCAGAGCCGGGACAGGGGCCTTCTACGAGCAGTACGTC.

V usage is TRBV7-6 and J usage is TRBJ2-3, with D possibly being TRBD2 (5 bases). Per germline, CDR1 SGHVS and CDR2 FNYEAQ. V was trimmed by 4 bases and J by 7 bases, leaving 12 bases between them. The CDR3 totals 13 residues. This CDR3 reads CASSSELTNTQYF. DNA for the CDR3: TGTGCCAGCAGCTCGGAGTTGACTAATACGCAGTATTTT.

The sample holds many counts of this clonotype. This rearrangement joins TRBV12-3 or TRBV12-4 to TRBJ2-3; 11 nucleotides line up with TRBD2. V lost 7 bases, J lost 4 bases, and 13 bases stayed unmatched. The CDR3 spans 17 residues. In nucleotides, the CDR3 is TGTGCCAGCAATCCAGGGGTTAGCGGGGGGGTATCAGATACGCAGTATTTT. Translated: CASNPGVSGGVSDTQYF.

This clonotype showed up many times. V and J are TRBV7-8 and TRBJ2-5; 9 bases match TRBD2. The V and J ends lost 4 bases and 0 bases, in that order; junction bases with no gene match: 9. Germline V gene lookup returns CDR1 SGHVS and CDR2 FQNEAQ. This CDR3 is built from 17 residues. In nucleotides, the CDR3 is TGTGCCAGCAGCTCCGGGACTAGCAGTCCGTACCAAGAGACCCAGTACTTC. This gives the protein CASSSGTSSPYQETQYF.

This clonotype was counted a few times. The CDR3 sequence: CASSFWTSGGSDTQYF. CDR3 nucleotide sequence: TGTGCCAGCAGTTTCTGGACTAGCGGGGGTTCAGATACGCAGTATTTT. The chain carries TRBV12-3 or TRBV12-4 and TRBJ2-3; 13 bases map to TRBD2. The CDR3 has 16 amino acids. V was clipped by 3 bases and J by 4 bases; unmatched bases: 4.

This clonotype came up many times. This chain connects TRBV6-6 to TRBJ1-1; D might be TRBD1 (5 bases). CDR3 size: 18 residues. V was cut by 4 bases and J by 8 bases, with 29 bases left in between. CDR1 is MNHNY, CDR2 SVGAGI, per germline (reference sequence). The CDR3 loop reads CASSFPWGESLARGEAFF. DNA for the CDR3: TGTGCCAGCAGTTTTCCGTGGGGGGAGAGCTTGGCGCGGGGGGAAGCTTTCTTT.

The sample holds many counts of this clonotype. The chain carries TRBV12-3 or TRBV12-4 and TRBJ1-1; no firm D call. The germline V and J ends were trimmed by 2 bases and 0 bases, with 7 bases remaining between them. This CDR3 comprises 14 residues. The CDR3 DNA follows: TGTGCCAGCAGTTTAACCAGCATGAACACTGAAGCTTTCTTT. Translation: CASSLTSMNTEAFF.

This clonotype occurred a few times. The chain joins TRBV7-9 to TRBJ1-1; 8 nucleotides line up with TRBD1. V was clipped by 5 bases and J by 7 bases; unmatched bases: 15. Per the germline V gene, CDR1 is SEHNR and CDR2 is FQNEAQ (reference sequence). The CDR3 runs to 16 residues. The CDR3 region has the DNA TGTGCCAGCAGCGGAGACAGGGGACTAATGTCCCTTGAAGCTTTCTTT. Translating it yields CASSGDRGLMSLEAFF.

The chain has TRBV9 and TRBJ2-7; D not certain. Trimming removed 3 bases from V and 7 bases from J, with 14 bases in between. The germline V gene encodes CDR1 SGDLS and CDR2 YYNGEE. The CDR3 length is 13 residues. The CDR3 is CASSAGTTGEQYV. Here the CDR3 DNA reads TGTGCCAGCAGCGCCGGAACGACTGGAGAGCAGTACGTC.

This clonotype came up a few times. For the CDR3, the DNA is TGTGCCAGCAGTTTAGCTCTATCGGGCAATTCACCCCTCCACTTT. Translating gives CASSLALSGNSPLHF. The chain uses TRBV12-3 or TRBV12-4 and TRBJ1-6; D not resolved. V lost 0 bases and J lost 7, with 10 bases in between. The CDR3 totals 15 residues.

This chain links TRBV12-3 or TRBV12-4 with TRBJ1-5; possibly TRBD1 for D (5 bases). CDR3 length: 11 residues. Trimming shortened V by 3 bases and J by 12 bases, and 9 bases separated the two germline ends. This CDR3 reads CASSFDSHQHF. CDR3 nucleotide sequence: TGTGCCAGCAGTTTTGACAGTCACCAGCATTTT.